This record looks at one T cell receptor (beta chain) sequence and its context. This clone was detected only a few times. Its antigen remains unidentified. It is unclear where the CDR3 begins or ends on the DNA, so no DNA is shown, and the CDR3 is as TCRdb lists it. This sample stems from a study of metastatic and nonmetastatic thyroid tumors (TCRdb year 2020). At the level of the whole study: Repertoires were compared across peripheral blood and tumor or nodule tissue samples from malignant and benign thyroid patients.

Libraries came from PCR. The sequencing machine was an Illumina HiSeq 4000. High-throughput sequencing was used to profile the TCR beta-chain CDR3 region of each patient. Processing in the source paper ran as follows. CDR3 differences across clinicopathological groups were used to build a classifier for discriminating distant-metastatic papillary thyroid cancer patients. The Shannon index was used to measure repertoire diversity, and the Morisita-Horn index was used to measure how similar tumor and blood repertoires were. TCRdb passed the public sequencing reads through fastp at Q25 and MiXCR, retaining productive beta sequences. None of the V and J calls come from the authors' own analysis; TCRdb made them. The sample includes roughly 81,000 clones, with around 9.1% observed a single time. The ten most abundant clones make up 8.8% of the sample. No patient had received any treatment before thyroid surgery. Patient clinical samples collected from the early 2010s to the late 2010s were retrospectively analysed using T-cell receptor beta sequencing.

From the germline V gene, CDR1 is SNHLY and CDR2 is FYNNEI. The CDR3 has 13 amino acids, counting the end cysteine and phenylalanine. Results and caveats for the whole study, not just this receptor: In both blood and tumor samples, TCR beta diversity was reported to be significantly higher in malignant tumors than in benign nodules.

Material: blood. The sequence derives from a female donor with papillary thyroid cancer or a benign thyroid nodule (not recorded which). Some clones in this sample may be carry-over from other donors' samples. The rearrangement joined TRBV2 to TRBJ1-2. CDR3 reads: CASILDGYGGYTF.